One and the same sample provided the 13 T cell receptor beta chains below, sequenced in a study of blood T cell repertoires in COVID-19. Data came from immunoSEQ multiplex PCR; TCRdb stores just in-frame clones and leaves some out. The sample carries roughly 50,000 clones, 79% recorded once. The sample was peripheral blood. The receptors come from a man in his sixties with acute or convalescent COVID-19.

For the CDR3, the DNA is TGCAGCGTTGAAGTCCCGATCGGTGGAGGGGGCGTGCGGATGAACACTGAAGCTTTCTTT. It translates to CSVEVPIGGGGVRMNTEAFF. The V call is TRBV29-1, the J call TRBJ1-1; 7 positions match TRBD1. CDR1 is SQVTM and CDR2 is ANQGSEA in the germline V gene. J lost 0 bases, V lost 1 base, and 20 bases had no gene match. CDR3 length: 20 residues.

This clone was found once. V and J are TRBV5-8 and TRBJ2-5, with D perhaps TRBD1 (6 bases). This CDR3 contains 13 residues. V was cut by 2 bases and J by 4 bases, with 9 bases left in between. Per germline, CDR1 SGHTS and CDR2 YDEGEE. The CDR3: CASSFATGETQYF. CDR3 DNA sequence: TGTGCCAGCAGCTTTGCGACAGGAGAGACCCAGTACTTC.

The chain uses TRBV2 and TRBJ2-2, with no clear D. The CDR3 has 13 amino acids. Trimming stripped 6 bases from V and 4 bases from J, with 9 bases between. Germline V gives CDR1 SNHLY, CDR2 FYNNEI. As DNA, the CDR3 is TGTGCCAGCAGCCGCGGTGGCACCGGGGAGCTGTTTTTT. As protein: CASSRGGTGELFF.

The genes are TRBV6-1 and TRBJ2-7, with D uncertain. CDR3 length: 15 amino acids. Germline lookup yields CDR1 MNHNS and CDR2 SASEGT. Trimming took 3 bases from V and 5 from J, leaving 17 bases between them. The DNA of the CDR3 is TGTGCCAGCAGTGAGCGTTGGCAGCCCGAGGACGAGCAGTACTTC. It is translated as CASSERWQPEDEQYF.

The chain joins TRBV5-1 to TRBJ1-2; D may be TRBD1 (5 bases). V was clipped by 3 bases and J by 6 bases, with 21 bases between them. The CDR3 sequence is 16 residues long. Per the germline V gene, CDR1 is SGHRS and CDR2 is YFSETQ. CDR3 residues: CASSWGLINTWDGYTF. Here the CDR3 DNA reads TGCGCCAGCAGCTGGGGACTGATTAATACCTGGGATGGCTACACCTTC.

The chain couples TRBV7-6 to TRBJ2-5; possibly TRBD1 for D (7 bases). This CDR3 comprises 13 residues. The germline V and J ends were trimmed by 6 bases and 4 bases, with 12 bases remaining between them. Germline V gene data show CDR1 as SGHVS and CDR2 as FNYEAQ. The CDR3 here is CASSPGGLETQYF. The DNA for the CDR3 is TGTGCCAGCAGTCCAGGGGGGCTAGAGACCCAGTACTTC. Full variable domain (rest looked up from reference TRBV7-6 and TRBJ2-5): GAGVSQSPRYKVTKRGQDVALRCDPISGHVSLYWYRQALGQGPEFLTYFNYEAQQDKSGLPNDRFSAERPEGSISTLTIQRTEQRDSAMYRCASSPGGLETQYFGPGTRLLVL.

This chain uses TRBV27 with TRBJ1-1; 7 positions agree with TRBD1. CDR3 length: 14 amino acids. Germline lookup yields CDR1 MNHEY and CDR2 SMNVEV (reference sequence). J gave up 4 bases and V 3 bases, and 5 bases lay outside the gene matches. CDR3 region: CASSFRGGRTEAFF. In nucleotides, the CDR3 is TGTGCCAGCAGTTTTCGAGGGGGCCGCACTGAAGCTTTCTTT.

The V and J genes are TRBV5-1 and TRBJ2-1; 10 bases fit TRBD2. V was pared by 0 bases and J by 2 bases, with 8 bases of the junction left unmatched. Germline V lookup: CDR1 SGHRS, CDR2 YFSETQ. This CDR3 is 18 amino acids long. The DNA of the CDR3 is TGCGCCAGCAGCTTGGTCCCTAGCGGGAGTCGGGCCTACAATGAGCAGTTCTTC. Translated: CASSLVPSGSRAYNEQFF.

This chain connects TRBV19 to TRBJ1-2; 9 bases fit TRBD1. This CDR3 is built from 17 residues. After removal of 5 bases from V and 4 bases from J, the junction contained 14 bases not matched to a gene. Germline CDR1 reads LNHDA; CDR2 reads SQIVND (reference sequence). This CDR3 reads CASSPSRPGQGVYGYTF. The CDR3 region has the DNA TGTGCCAGTAGTCCATCTCGCCCGGGACAGGGAGTCTATGGCTACACCTTC.

CDR3 protein: CASSLATGTGVGELFF. The CDR3 DNA is TGTGCCAGCAGCTTAGCAACCGGGACAGGGGTCGGGGAGCTGTTTTTT. V and J are TRBV7-2 and TRBJ2-2; 10 nucleotides align to TRBD1. The CDR3 loop spans 16 amino acids. Germline V gene lookup returns CDR1 SGHTA and CDR2 FQGNSA. V dropped 0 bases and J dropped 7; count of bases not matched to a gene: 5.

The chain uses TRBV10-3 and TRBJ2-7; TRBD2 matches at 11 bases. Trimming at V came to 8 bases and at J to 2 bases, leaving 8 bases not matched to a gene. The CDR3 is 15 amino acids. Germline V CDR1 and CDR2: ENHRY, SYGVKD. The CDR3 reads CAIGPGTSGPYEQYF. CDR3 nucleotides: TGTGCCATCGGGCCCGGGACTAGCGGACCCTACGAGCAGTACTTC.

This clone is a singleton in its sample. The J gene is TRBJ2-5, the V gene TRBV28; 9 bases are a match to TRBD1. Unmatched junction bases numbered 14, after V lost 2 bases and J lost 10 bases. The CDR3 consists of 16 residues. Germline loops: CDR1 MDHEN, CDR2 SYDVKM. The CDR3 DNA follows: TGTGCCAGCAGTTTAGGGGCGACAGGGGGGCTGATGGGCCAGTACTTC. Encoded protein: CASSLGATGGLMGQYF.

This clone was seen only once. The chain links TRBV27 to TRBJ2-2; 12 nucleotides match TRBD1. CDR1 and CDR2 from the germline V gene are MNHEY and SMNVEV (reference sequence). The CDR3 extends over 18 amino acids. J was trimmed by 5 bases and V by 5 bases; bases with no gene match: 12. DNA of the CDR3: TGTGCCAGCAGTCTCCGCGTAGGGACAGGGGGCTATACCGGGGAGCTGTTTTTT. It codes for CASSLRVGTGGYTGELFF.